A single sample gave rise to the 22 T cell receptor beta chains below, sequenced in a study of blood T cell repertoires in COVID-19. Assay: immunoSEQ multiplex PCR; the TCRdb copy retains only in-frame clones and omits some. This table holds 140,000 to 150,000 clones, 88% found once. Material: peripheral blood. These receptors were taken from a woman in her fifties or sixties with acute or convalescent COVID-19.

The chain joins TRBV4-1 to TRBJ2-1; 10 positions match TRBD1. The CDR3 spans 16 residues. The ends lost 0 bases at V and 10 bases at J; junction bases unmatched: 9. Germline V gene data show CDR1 as MGHRA and CDR2 as YSYEKL. The CDR3 DNA reads TGCGCCAGCAGCCAAGAGGTGGGACAGGGGAGTTGGGAGCAGTTCTTC. It specifies CASSQEVGQGSWEQFF.

The chain carries TRBV3-1 (or the pseudogene TRBV3-2) and TRBJ1-6; D is ambiguous. The CDR3 is 13 amino acids. The germline V gene has CDR1 LGHDT and CDR2 YNNKEL (reference sequence). Between the trimmed V and J ends, which lost 4 bases and 9 bases, there was a span of 10 bases. In DNA, the CDR3 is TGTGCCAGCAGCCCGTTTGGGAGTTCACCCCTCCACTTT. This translates into CASSPFGSSPLHF.

The rearrangement joins TRBV5-1 to TRBJ1-1; D call uncertain. There are 14 residues in the CDR3. V gave up 6 bases and J gave up 0 bases, with 12 bases separating them. CDR1 is SGHRS and CDR2 is YFSETQ in the germline V gene. The CDR3 DNA sequence: TGCGCCAGCAAACTGACATGGCTGAACACTGAAGCTTTCTTT. It is translated as CASKLTWLNTEAFF. Full variable domain (rest looked up from reference TRBV5-1 and TRBJ1-1): KAGVTQTPRYLIKTRGQQVTLSCSPISGHRSVSWYQQTPGQGLQFLFEYFSETQRNKGNFPGRFSGRQFSNSRSEMNVSTLELGDSALYLCASKLTWLNTEAFFGQGTRLTVV.

This CDR3 reads CASSLGGGGTEAFF. In nucleotides, the CDR3 is TGTGCCAGCAGTTTAGGGGGAGGAGGGACTGAAGCTTTCTTT. This chain joins TRBV27 and TRBJ1-1; perhaps TRBD1 as D (5 bases). V was pared by 2 bases and J by 5 bases, with 12 bases between. The CDR3 is made up of 14 amino acids. Germline assignment: CDR1 MNHEY and CDR2 SMNVEV (reference sequence).

The J gene is TRBJ1-2, the V gene TRBV14, with TRBD1 matching over 7 bases. With V trimmed by 2 bases and J by 7 bases, 13 bases remained unmatched. CDR3 length: 16 amino acids. CDR1 and CDR2 (germline): SGHDN, FVKESK. CDR3 sequence (DNA): TGTGCCAGCAGCCAATCGGGAAACAGGGGTCGGGGTGGCTACACCTTC. This codes for CASSQSGNRGRGGYTF.

The gene calls are TRBV12-3 or TRBV12-4 and TRBJ2-5; D ambiguous. CDR3 length equals 12 residues. V lost 4 bases and J lost 5, with 8 bases in between. In DNA form, the CDR3 reads TGTGCCAGCAGTTCTAGTTACGAGACCCAGTACTTC. Amino acids: CASSSSYETQYF.

The CDR3 here is CAITPGTVADTQYF. CDR3 nucleotide sequence: TGTGCCATCACCCCAGGGACAGTAGCAGATACGCAGTATTTT. The V and J genes are TRBV10-3 and TRBJ2-3, with 7 bases lining up with TRBD1. Germline-derived CDR1 and CDR2 are ENHRY and SYGVKD. V was pared by 7 bases and J by 4 bases, with 8 bases of the junction left unmatched. This CDR3 has 14 amino acids.

V and J are TRBV11-2 and TRBJ2-7; tentative D call: TRBD1 (6 bases). Between the trimmed V and J ends, which lost 3 bases and 5 bases, there was a span of 11 bases. The length of the CDR3 is 13 residues. In germline, CDR1 is SGHAT, CDR2 FQNNGV. The CDR3 DNA reads as TGTGCCAGCAGCTTCTTACAGGGTGACGAGCAGTACTTC. This translates into CASSFLQGDEQYF.

The chain combines TRBV9 with TRBJ2-1, with 12 bases aligning to TRBD2. The CDR3 is 20 residues long. From germline, CDR1 is SGDLS and CDR2 YYNGEE. V dropped 2 bases and J dropped 9; count of bases not matched to a gene: 21. CDR3 DNA: TGTGCCAGCAGCGTCCGACCACTGACTAGCGGGAGTCCCCGTGGGGGTGAGCAGTTCTTC. Its protein product is CASSVRPLTSGSPRGGEQFF.

CDR3 amino acids: CASSLRQGYGYTF. In DNA form, the CDR3 reads TGTGCCAGCAGTTTAAGGCAGGGCTATGGCTACACCTTC. The rearrangement joins TRBV12-3 or TRBV12-4 to TRBJ1-2; tentatively, D is TRBD1 (5 bases). The CDR3 loop spans 13 amino acids. With 2 bases removed from V and 4 bases from J, the gap between germline ends came to 8 bases.

The V gene is TRBV19, the J gene TRBJ2-7; the match to TRBD1 covers 10 bases. The germline CDR1 and CDR2 sequences are LNHDA and SQIVND (reference sequence). CDR3 size: 15 residues. The junction had 6 bases not matched to a gene; V was cut back by 7 bases and J by 0 bases. The CDR3 bases are TGTGCCAGTAACAAGGGACAGGGGAGCTCCTACGAGCAGTACTTC. Residues: CASNKGQGSSYEQYF.

The rearrangement links TRBV11-3 to TRBJ2-1; 12 bases align to TRBD2. The CDR3 contains 18 residues. Germline CDR1 and CDR2: SGHNT and YENEEA. V dropped 4 bases and J dropped 6; count of bases not matched to a gene: 13. The CDR3 nucleotides read TGTGCCAGCAGCTCCCCCCCGGGACTAGCGGGTGCCGGCAATGAGCAGTTCTTC. Amino acid sequence: CASSSPPGLAGAGNEQFF.

V gene TRBV7-3 combines with J gene TRBJ2-6, with 8 bases lining up with TRBD1. The germline V gene has CDR1 SGHTA and CDR2 FQGTGA. CDR3 size: 19 residues. With 5 bases clipped from V and 0 bases from J, the junction kept 12 bases outside the gene matches. The CDR3 sequence is CASSLRPRTGPSGANVLTF. The CDR3 DNA reads as TGTGCCAGCAGCCTCAGGCCTAGGACAGGGCCCTCTGGGGCCAACGTCCTGACTTTC.

The chain joins TRBV18 to TRBJ1-2; TRBD1 agrees at 9 bases. The CDR3 is 13 amino acids. Germline CDR1 and CDR2: KGHSH and LQKENI. V was clipped by 6 bases and J by 6 bases; unmatched bases: 5. The CDR3 sequence is CASSPGQGHGYTF. For the CDR3, the DNA is TGTGCCAGCTCTCCGGGACAGGGACATGGCTACACCTTC.

This clone came up a few times. The sample contains more than one DNA sequence encoding this CDR3. This chain uses TRBV5-1 with TRBJ1-1; 7 nucleotides align to TRBD1. Germline values: CDR1 SGHRS, CDR2 YFSETQ. Losses at the gene ends were 0 bases for V and 4 bases for J; bases not matched to a gene: 6. The CDR3 is 15 amino acids. CDR3 bases: TGCGCCAGCAGCTTGGGAACAGGGGCAGGCACTGAAGCTTTCTTT. The encoded protein is CASSLGTGAGTEAFF. Filled out from reference TRBV5-1 and TRBJ1-1, the complete variable domain reads KAGVTQTPRYLIKTRGQQVTLSCSPISGHRSVSWYQQTPGQGLQFLFEYFSETQRNKGNFPGRFSGRQFSNSRSEMNVSTLELGDSALYLCASSLGTGAGTEAFFGQGTRLTVV.

The chain recombines TRBV6-6 with TRBJ2-5; 8 nucleotides agree with TRBD1. V lost 5 bases to trimming and J lost 2 bases; unmatched junction nucleotides: 13. Germline V lookup: CDR1 MNHNY, CDR2 SVGAGI (reference sequence). The CDR3 has 17 residues. In DNA, the CDR3 is TGTGCCAGCAGTCTTTTCTCAGGGGGCAAAGAACAAGAGACCCAGTACTTC. This codes for CASSLFSGGKEQETQYF.

The V and J genes are TRBV7-9 and TRBJ1-4, with TRBD1 as a possible D gene (6 bases). V gave up 5 bases and J gave up 5 bases, with 15 bases separating them. From germline, CDR1 is SEHNR and CDR2 FQNEAQ (reference sequence). This CDR3 contains 15 residues. The CDR3 region is CASSPGLGGNEKLFF. CDR3 DNA sequence: TGTGCCAGCAGCCCGGGTCTAGGGGGAAATGAAAAACTGTTTTTT.

This clone was seen only once. This chain connects TRBV23-1 to TRBJ2-1, with 7 bases aligning to TRBD1. TRBV23-1 has ORF status, its function being uncertain. The CDR3 sequence is 12 residues long. Trimming took 4 bases from V and 7 from J; bases not matched to a gene: 1. Here the CDR3 reads CASSPGQNEQFF. CDR3 in DNA: TGCGCCAGCAGTCCGGGACAGAATGAGCAGTTCTTC.

This sequence joins TRBV19 and TRBJ1-5; D gene unclear. The V end was cut by 3 bases, the J end by 0 bases, with 9 bases between. This CDR3 comprises 15 residues. CDR1 is LNHDA and CDR2 is SQIVND in the germline V gene (reference sequence). CDR3 protein: CASSIAGYSNQPQHF. The DNA of the CDR3 is TGTGCCAGTAGTATTGCGGGATATAGCAATCAGCCCCAGCATTTT.

This chain uses TRBV2 with TRBJ2-1, with 7 positions matching TRBD2. The CDR3 sequence is 12 residues long. Germline values: CDR1 SNHLY, CDR2 FYNNEI. V was clipped by 11 bases and J by 6 bases; unmatched bases: 7. The CDR3 loop reads CALWREGNEQFF. CDR3 DNA sequence: TGTGCCTTATGGAGGGAGGGCAATGAGCAGTTCTTC. Combining the CDR3 with reference TRBV2 and TRBJ2-1 gives the whole variable domain EPEVTQTPSHQVTQMGQEVILRCVPISNHLYFYWYRQILGQKVEFLVSFYNNEISEKSEIFDDQFSVERPDGSNFTLKIRSTKLEDSAMYFCALWREGNEQFFGPGTRLTVL.

This clone has only one observation. The chain employs TRBV5-1 and TRBJ2-6; D unresolved. The CDR3 extends over 17 amino acids. Germline CDR1 and CDR2: SGHRS and YFSETQ. The ends were cut back, 0 bases at V and 0 bases at J, with 10 bases in the middle. Here the CDR3 DNA reads TGCGCCAGCAGCTTGGTTCCAGCGAACTCTGGGGCCAACGTCCTGACTTTC. Protein product: CASSLVPANSGANVLTF.

This rearrangement joins TRBV4-1 to TRBJ2-3; a weak D match, TRBD2 (6 bases). V was cut by 5 bases and J by 0 bases, with 15 bases left in between. Germline V CDR1 and CDR2: MGHRA, YSYEKL. The CDR3 has 16 residues. DNA for the CDR3: TGCGCCAGCAGCGTGTGGGGGGAGGCTAGCACAGATACGCAGTATTTT. Protein sequence: CASSVWGEASTDTQYF.